This T cell receptor beta chain was sequenced in a study of blood T cell repertoires in COVID-19. V lost 1 base and J lost 6; bases outside the gene matches: 15. This CDR3 has 17 amino acids. CDR1 is LNHDA and CDR2 is SQIVND in the germline V gene (reference sequence). Per the authors' pipeline: Using reference gene primer amplification, nucleated cell counts were estimated. Profiling relied on immunoSEQ multiplex PCR, and the TCRdb table lists in-frame clones only, not all of them. V and J calls and clone size are copied from that table; D and trimming were computed from the DNA. The table lists under 250,000 clones, approximately 80% of them singletons, with roughly 13% in the top ten.

The clonotype originates from a human donor in a cohort sampled during active COVID-19. The rearrangement uses TRBV19 and TRBJ2-7, with 7 bases fitting TRBD1. The material sequenced was peripheral blood. CDR3 residues: CASSIGNRGHIRGEQYF. CDR3 sequence (DNA): TGTGCCAGTAGTATAGGGAACAGGGGCCACATCAGGGGCGAGCAGTACTTC.